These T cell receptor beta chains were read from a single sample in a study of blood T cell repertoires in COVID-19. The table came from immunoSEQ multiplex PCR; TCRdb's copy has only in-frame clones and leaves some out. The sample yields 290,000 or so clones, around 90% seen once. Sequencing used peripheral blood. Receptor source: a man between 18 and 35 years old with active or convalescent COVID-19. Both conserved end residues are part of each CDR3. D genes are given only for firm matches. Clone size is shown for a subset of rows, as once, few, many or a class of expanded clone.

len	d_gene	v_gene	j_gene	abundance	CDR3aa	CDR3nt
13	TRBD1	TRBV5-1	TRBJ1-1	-	CASSPRQGSEAFF	TGCGCCAGCAGCCCTCGACAGGGTTCGGAAGCTTTCTTT
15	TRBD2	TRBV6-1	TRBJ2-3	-	CASSELAGGPDTQYF	TGTGCCAGCAGTGAACTAGCGGGAGGGCCAGATACGCAGTATTTT
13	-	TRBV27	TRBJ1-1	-	CASSSRGSTEAFF	TGTGCCAGCAGTTCAAGGGGGAGCACTGAAGCTTTCTTT
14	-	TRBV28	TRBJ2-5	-	CASSNRALQETQYF	TGTGCCAGCAGTAACAGGGCCCTACAAGAGACCCAGTACTTC
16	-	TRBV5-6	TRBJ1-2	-	CASSRERGQFNYGYTF	TGTGCCAGCAGCCGCGAAAGAGGACAGTTTAACTATGGCTACACCTTC
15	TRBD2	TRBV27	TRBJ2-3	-	CASGAGLAGLDTQYF	TGTGCCAGCGGGGCTGGTTTAGCGGGGTTAGATACGCAGTATTTT
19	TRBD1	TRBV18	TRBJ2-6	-	CASSPPLDRGISGANVLTF	TGTGCCAGCTCACCACCTCTCGACAGGGGAATTTCCGGGGCCAACGTCCTGACTTTC
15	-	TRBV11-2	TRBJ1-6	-	CASSFLRGLNSPLHF	TGTGCCAGCAGCTTCCTTCGGGGTCTTAATTCACCCCTCCACTTT
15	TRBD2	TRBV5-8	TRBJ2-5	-	CASSLASGGEETQYF	TGTGCCAGCAGCTTGGCTAGCGGGGGGGAAGAGACCCAGTACTTC
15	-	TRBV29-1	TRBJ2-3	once	CSVVLRGPSTDTQYF	TGCAGCGTTGTGCTTAGGGGTCCCAGCACAGATACGCAGTATTTT
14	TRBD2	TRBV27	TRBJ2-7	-	CASSLSLGLAGTYF	TGTGCCAGCAGTTTATCACTTGGACTAGCGGGAACATACTTC
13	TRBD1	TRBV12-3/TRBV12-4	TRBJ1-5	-	CASKRDRHQPQHF	TGTGCCAGCAAGAGGGACAGACATCAGCCCCAGCATTTT
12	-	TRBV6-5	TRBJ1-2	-	CASSYSGGGYTF	TGTGCCAGCAGTTACTCTGGGGGGGGCTACACCTTC
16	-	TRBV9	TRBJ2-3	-	CASSPLTASGTDTQYF	TGTGCCAGCAGCCCACTAACGGCTAGCGGCACAGATACGCAGTATTTT
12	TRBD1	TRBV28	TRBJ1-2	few	CASLEGAYGYTF	TGTGCCAGCCTGGAGGGGGCTTATGGCTACACCTTC
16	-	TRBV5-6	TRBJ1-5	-	CASSKTFGMSNQPQHF	TGTGCCAGCAGCAAGACGTTCGGGATGAGCAATCAGCCCCAGCATTTT
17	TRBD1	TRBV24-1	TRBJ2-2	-	CATSDTQGQGLTGELFF	TGTGCCACCAGTGATACCCAAGGACAGGGGTTAACCGGGGAGCTGTTTTTT
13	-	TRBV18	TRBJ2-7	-	CASSHGHLYEQYF	TGTGCCAGCTCCCACGGACACCTATACGAGCAGTACTTC
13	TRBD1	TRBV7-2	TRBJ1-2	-	CASSLRQGAGYTF	TGTGCCAGCAGCTTACGACAGGGGGCTGGCTACACCTTC
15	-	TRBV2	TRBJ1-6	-	CASSETTGPRPPLHF	TGTGCCAGCAGCGAGACGACAGGACCTAGGCCACCCCTCCACTTT
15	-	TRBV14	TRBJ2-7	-	CASSPWGAGAYEQYF	TGTGCCAGCAGCCCCTGGGGGGCGGGAGCCTACGAGCAGTACTTC
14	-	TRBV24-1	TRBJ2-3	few	CATSDLGGTDTQYF	TGTGCCACCAGTGATTTGGGCGGGACAGATACGCAGTATTTT
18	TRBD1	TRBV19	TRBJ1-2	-	CASSIVMDRELEDYGYTF	TGTGCCAGTAGTATAGTTATGGACAGGGAATTGGAGGACTATGGCTACACCTTC
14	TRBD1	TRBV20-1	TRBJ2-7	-	CSASRGTGAYEQYF	TGCAGTGCTAGTCGAGGGACAGGGGCTTACGAGCAGTACTTC
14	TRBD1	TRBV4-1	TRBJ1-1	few	CASSGGQGWTEAFF	TGCGCCAGCAGCGGGGGACAGGGATGGACTGAAGCTTTCTTT
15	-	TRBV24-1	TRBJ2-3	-	CATSPGAVSTDTQYF	TGTGCCACCAGCCCAGGCGCCGTTAGCACAGATACGCAGTATTTT
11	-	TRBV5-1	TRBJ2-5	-	CAIGKGETQYF	TGCGCCATCGGGAAAGGGGAGACCCAGTACTTC
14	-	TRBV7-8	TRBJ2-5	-	CASSRVGTQETQYF	TGTGCCAGCAGCCGGGTCGGTACCCAAGAGACCCAGTACTTC
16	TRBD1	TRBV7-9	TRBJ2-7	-	CASSSGTGGTSYEQYF	TGTGCCAGCAGCTCGGGGACAGGGGGTACCTCCTACGAGCAGTACTTC
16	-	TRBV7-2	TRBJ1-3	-	CASSLDRSRGGNTIYF	TGTGCCAGCAGCTTAGACCGCTCCCGAGGTGGAAACACCATATATTTT
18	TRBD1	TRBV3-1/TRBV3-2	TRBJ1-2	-	CASSQDKDRGLRDYGYTF	TGTGCCAGCAGTCAAGACAAGGACAGGGGGCTTCGGGACTATGGCTACACCTTC
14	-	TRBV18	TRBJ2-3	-	CASSLGQFPDTQYF	TGTGCCAGCTCCCTCGGACAGTTTCCAGATACGCAGTATTTT
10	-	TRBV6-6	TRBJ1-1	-	CAAGVSEAFF	TGTGCCGCGGGTGTCTCTGAAGCTTTCTTT
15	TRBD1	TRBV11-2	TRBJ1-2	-	CASSLMRQGVYGYTF	TGTGCCAGCAGCTTAATGAGGCAGGGGGTATATGGCTACACCTTC
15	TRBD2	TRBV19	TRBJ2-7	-	CASSIWTSGTYEQYF	TGTGCCAGTAGTATTTGGACTAGCGGCACCTACGAGCAGTACTTC
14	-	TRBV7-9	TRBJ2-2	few	CASSFTGSTGELFF	TGTGCCAGCAGCTTTACCGGGAGCACCGGGGAGCTGTTTTTT
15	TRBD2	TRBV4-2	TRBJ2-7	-	CASSQRLAATYEQYF	TGTGCCAGCAGCCAGAGACTAGCGGCTACCTACGAGCAGTACTTC
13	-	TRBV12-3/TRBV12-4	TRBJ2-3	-	CASSLQGTDTQYF	TGTGCCAGCAGTTTACAGGGCACAGATACGCAGTATTTT
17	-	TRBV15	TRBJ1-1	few	CATSRVEQTAMNTEAFF	TGTGCCACCAGCAGAGTGGAACAGACAGCGATGAACACTGAAGCTTTCTTT
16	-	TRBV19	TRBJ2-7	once	CASSPKTGEISYEQYF	TGTGCCAGTAGTCCAAAAACAGGAGAAATCTCCTACGAGCAGTACTTC
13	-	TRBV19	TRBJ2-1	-	CASSIAGEDEQFF	TGTGCCAGTAGTATAGCGGGAGAGGATGAGCAGTTCTTC
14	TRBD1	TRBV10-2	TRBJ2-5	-	CASSWTGDAETQYF	TGCGCCAGCAGTTGGACAGGCGATGCGGAGACCCAGTACTTC
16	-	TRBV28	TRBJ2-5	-	CASSYGPGSPQETQYF	TGTGCCAGCAGTTATGGGCCGGGGAGCCCCCAAGAGACCCAGTACTTC
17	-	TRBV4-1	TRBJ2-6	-	CASSQNRQFSGANVLTF	TGCGCCAGCAGCCAAAACAGACAGTTCTCTGGGGCCAACGTCCTGACTTTC
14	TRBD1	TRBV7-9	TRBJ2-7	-	CASSARDRPYEQYF	TGTGCCAGCAGCGCCCGGGACAGACCTTACGAGCAGTACTTC
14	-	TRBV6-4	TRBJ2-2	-	CASSDGQYTGELFF	TGTGCCAGCAGTGACGGGCAGTACACCGGGGAGCTGTTTTTT
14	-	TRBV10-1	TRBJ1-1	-	CASSEWTVGTEAFF	TGCGCCAGCAGTGAATGGACAGTGGGGACTGAAGCTTTCTTT
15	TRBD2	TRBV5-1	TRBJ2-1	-	CASSLLTSGGGEQFF	TGCGCCAGCAGCTTGCTGACTAGCGGGGGAGGTGAGCAGTTCTTC
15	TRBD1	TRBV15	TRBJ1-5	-	CATSRDRTGGQPQHF	TGTGCCACCAGCAGAGATCGGACAGGGGGACAGCCCCAGCATTTT
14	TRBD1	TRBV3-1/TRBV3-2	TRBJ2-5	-	CASGLDRAGETQYF	TGTGCCAGCGGTCTAGACAGGGCAGGAGAGACCCAGTACTTC
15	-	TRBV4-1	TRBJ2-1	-	CASSRGPQARNEQFF	TGCGCCAGCAGCCGCGGGCCTCAGGCCCGCAATGAGCAGTTCTTC
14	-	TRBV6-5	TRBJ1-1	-	CASSIDWSGTEAFF	TGTGCCAGCAGTATAGACTGGTCGGGCACTGAAGCTTTCTTT